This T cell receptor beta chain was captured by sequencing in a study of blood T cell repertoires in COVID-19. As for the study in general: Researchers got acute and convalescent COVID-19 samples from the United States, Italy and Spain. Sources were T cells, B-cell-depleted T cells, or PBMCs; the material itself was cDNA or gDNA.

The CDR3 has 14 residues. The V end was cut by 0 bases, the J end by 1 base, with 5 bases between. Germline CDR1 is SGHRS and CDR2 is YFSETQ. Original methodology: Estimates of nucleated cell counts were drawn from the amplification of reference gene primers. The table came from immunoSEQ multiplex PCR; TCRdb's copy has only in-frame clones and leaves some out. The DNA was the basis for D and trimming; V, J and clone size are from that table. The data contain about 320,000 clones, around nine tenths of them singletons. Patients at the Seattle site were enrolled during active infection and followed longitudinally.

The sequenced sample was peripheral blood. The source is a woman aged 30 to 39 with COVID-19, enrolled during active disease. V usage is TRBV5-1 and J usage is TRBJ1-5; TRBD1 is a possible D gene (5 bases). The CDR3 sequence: CASSLEGSNQPQHF. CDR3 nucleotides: TGCGCCAGCAGCTTGGAGGGGAGCAATCAGCCCCAGCATTTT.